A single sample gave rise to the 23 T cell receptor beta chains below, sequenced in a study of T cells after yellow fever vaccination. TCRdb re-called the 5' RACE reads with MiXCR, one entry per CDR3 protein. The table includes a few hundred thousand distinct CDR3 sequences, over 4.5% detected once. This specimen was CD4+ T cells sorted from PBMCs, taken on the day of the yellow fever booster vaccination. These receptors were obtained from a man between 18 and 35 years old who received the YFV17D yellow fever vaccine.

The rearrangement uses TRBV19 and TRBJ1-2; a weak D match, TRBD1 (6 bases). Trimming took 4 bases from V and 5 from J, leaving 14 bases between them. The CDR3 is 14 residues long. The V gene's germline CDR1 is LNHDA and CDR2 SQIVND (reference sequence). The CDR3 coding sequence is TGTGCCAGTAGTACCGGAGGACAGTTTTATGGCTACACCTTC. It codes for CASSTGGQFYGYTF.

The chain recombines TRBV15 with TRBJ1-6, with 7 bases lining up with TRBD1. V was clipped by 5 bases and J by 6 bases; unmatched bases: 7. This CDR3 is 15 amino acids long. Germline V lookup: CDR1 LNHNV, CDR2 YYDKDF (reference sequence). CDR3 amino acids: CATSRKRQGNSPLHF. CDR3 bases: TGTGCCACCAGCCGTAAGAGACAGGGTAATTCACCCCTCCACTTT.

There are many counts of this clonotype. The V call is TRBV12-3 or TRBV12-4, the J call TRBJ2-3; D could derive from TRBD1 or TRBD2 (5 bases each). This CDR3 spans 14 amino acids. Trimming pared 5 bases from V and 5 bases from J, leaving 14 bases between. This CDR3 reads CASSPPGRGDTQYF. In DNA, the CDR3 is TGTGCCAGCAGTCCCCCGGGACGGGGAGATACGCAGTATTTT.

The sample holds many counts of this clonotype. The chain combines TRBV5-6 with TRBJ2-7; 8 bases line up with TRBD1. Germline V gene data show CDR1 as SGHDT and CDR2 as YYEEEE. V lost 7 bases and J lost 0; bases outside the gene matches: 3. This CDR3 has 13 residues. The CDR3 region is CASGDRGSYEQYF. The CDR3 nucleotides read TGTGCCAGCGGAGACAGGGGCTCCTACGAGCAGTACTTC.

The table lists this clonotype with a few counts. The CDR3 protein is CSARHRGHSETQYF. In DNA form, the CDR3 reads TGCAGTGCTAGACACAGGGGGCATAGTGAGACCCAGTACTTC. This rearrangement joins TRBV20-1 to TRBJ2-5; 9 bases agree with TRBD1. Trimming took 2 bases from V and 5 from J; bases not matched to a gene: 6. This CDR3 is 14 amino acids long. The germline V gene encodes CDR1 DFQATT and CDR2 SNEGSKA (reference sequence).

This clonotype was counted ten times or more. This chain uses TRBV20-1 with TRBJ1-1; 8 bases map to TRBD1. Germline V lookup: CDR1 DFQATT, CDR2 SNEGSKA (reference sequence). The V segment lost 5 bases and the J segment 4 bases; nucleotides outside the gene matches: 9. The CDR3 length is 14 residues. The CDR3 here is CSAPRTGPGTEAFF. CDR3 DNA: TGCAGTGCTCCGAGGACAGGGCCAGGCACTGAAGCTTTCTTT.

The V and J genes are TRBV7-9 and TRBJ2-3; TRBD2 might be the D (6 bases). Per the germline V gene, CDR1 is SEHNR and CDR2 is FQNEAQ (reference sequence). V was cut by 4 bases and J by 5 bases, with 10 bases left in between. The CDR3 runs 13 residues. The chain's CDR3 is CASSSVGGDTQYF. Here the CDR3 DNA reads TGTGCCAGCAGCTCAGTCGGGGGAGATACGCAGTATTTT.

V is TRBV28 and J is TRBJ1-4; no clear D gene. The germline gives CDR1 MDHEN, CDR2 SYDVKM. The V and J ends lost 3 bases and 5 bases respectively, with 22 bases between them. The CDR3 covers 18 residues. The CDR3 bases are TGTGCCAGCAGTTTTGAGTACGGTGTTGTGACCGAAAATGAAAAACTGTTTTTT. Its protein product is CASSFEYGVVTENEKLFF.

V is TRBV4-2 and J is TRBJ1-3, with D possibly matching TRBD1 (5 bases). Between the trimmed V and J ends, which lost 3 bases and 4 bases, there was a span of 19 bases. Germline V gene lookup returns CDR1 LGHNA and CDR2 YNFKEQ. The CDR3 sequence is 17 residues long. CDR3 region: CASSQSRRGGNGNTIYF. The CDR3 DNA is TGTGCCAGCAGCCAGAGCCGGCGGGGGGGTAACGGAAACACCATATATTTT.

This clonotype was detected ten times or more. The chain combines TRBV27 with TRBJ1-5; D is undetermined. This CDR3 has 13 amino acids. CDR1 is MNHEY and CDR2 is SMNVEV in the germline V gene (reference sequence). With 5 bases removed from V and 7 bases from J, the gap between germline ends came to 12 bases. CDR3 bases: TGTGCCAGCAGTCCCTCCTCACGGCAGCCCCAGCATTTT. It translates to CASSPSSRQPQHF.

This clonotype was counted a few times. V usage is TRBV5-5 and J usage is TRBJ1-3; D ambiguous. V lost 1 base to trimming and J lost 0 bases, with 11 bases between them. CDR3 size: 16 residues. Germline lookup yields CDR1 SGHKS and CDR2 YYEKEE (reference sequence). The CDR3 here is CASSLWRSRSGNTIYF. The CDR3 nucleotides are TGTGCCAGCAGCTTGTGGAGGTCCCGCTCTGGAAACACCATATATTTT.

This clonotype was counted at least ten times. One junction end disagrees with the germline gene, perhaps due to a read error. V is TRBV6-4 and J is TRBJ2-3; tentative D call: TRBD2 (5 bases). The CDR3 consists of 13 residues. The germline V gene has CDR1 MRHNA and CDR2 SNTAGT. This CDR3 reads CASSLLPGEGRRF. The CDR3 coding sequence is TGTGCCAGCAGCCTCCTACCAGGAGAGGGAAGGAGGTTT.

This clonotype was observed a handful of times. The J gene is TRBJ1-2, the V gene TRBV18, with D perhaps matching TRBD1 (6 bases). V was trimmed by 2 bases and J by 2 bases, leaving 12 bases between them. Germline-derived CDR1 and CDR2 are KGHSH and LQKENI. This CDR3 has 15 residues. The CDR3, as DNA: TGTGCCAGCTCACCAGGACAGACTTTGAACTATGGCTACACCTTC. Residues: CASSPGQTLNYGYTF.

This clonotype was observed a few times. The chain joins TRBV7-6 to TRBJ2-1, with D possibly matching TRBD2 (7 bases). The germline V and J ends were trimmed by 1 base and 4 bases, with 11 bases remaining between them. Germline loops: CDR1 SGHVS, CDR2 FNYEAQ. This CDR3 has 15 amino acids. The CDR3 DNA reads TGTGCCAGCAGCTTAGTCGGGGGGCTATACAATGAGCAGTTCTTC. It yields the protein CASSLVGGLYNEQFF.

There are a few counts of this clonotype. The V and J genes are TRBV20-1 and TRBJ2-5; 7 bases map to TRBD2. The junction had 7 bases not matched to a gene; V was cut back by 2 bases and J by 4 bases. In germline, CDR1 is DFQATT, CDR2 SNEGSKA (reference sequence). This CDR3 contains 14 residues. CDR3 loop: CSARIPGEGETQYF. The CDR3 coding sequence is TGCAGTGCTAGAATACCTGGGGAGGGAGAGACCCAGTACTTC.

The DNA for the CDR3 is TGTGCCAGCAGCTTGGAGGGGTTTAGAATGAGGCAGTTCTTC. Its protein is CASSLEGFRMRQFF. The V gene is TRBV7-2, the J gene TRBJ2-1, with D maybe TRBD2 (6 bases). The V end was cut by 3 bases, the J end by 12 bases, with 18 bases between. This CDR3 comprises 14 residues. CDR1 is SGHTA and CDR2 is FQGNSA in the germline V gene.

This clonotype has just a few counts. V gene TRBV10-3 combines with J gene TRBJ2-1; 10 bases are a match to TRBD2. This CDR3 is 15 amino acids long. Germline values: CDR1 ENHRY, CDR2 SYGVKD. V lost 2 bases to trimming and J lost 7 bases; unmatched junction nucleotides: 5. The CDR3 region has the DNA TGTGCCATCAGTGAGCGTCTAGCGGGGGAGAATGAGCAGTTCTTC. Translating gives CAISERLAGENEQFF.

This rearrangement joins TRBV6-5 to TRBJ1-2; D is unclear. V lost 8 bases, J lost 2 bases, and 9 bases lay in between. CDR3 length: 12 amino acids. CDR1 is MNHEY and CDR2 is SVGAGI in the germline V gene. CDR3 amino acids: CASQTGNYGYTF. CDR3 coding DNA: TGTGCCAGCCAAACCGGGAACTATGGCTACACCTTC.

This clonotype occurred many times. This chain connects TRBV12-3 or TRBV12-4 to TRBJ1-1, with D unresolved. Trimming left V 2 bases short and J 3 bases short, with 7 bases between. This CDR3 contains 13 residues. The DNA for the CDR3 is TGTGCCAGCAGTTTACGGGGTGACACTGAAGCTTTCTTT. This translates into CASSLRGDTEAFF.

This clonotype was found many times. The genes are TRBV9 and TRBJ1-1; D is unclear. The CDR3 is 14 amino acids. V dropped 0 bases and J dropped 1 base, with 7 bases sitting between them. Germline V gene lookup returns CDR1 SGDLS and CDR2 YYNGEE. The CDR3 nucleotides are TGTGCCAGCAGCGTAGTAGGGCAGAACACTGAAGCTTTCTTT. This translates into CASSVVGQNTEAFF.

This chain connects TRBV30 to TRBJ1-3; tentatively, D is TRBD1 (5 bases). The CDR3 has 13 residues. V lost 5 bases, J lost 8 bases, and 16 bases lay in between. In germline, CDR1 is GTSNPN, CDR2 SVGIG (reference sequence). The CDR3 coding sequence is TGTGCCTGGCGGGCAGGGTCGAGCTACACCATATATTTT. Its protein is CAWRAGSSYTIYF.

CDR3 DNA: TGTGCCAGCAGCCAAGCCCGAGCATCGGAAGCTTTCTTT. Protein sequence: CASSQARASEAFF. The chain couples TRBV3-1 to TRBJ1-1; D call uncertain. Trimming shortened V by 1 base and J by 8 bases, and 11 bases separated the two germline ends. In germline, CDR1 is LGHDT, CDR2 YNNKEL (reference sequence). The CDR3 is 13 amino acids.

The chain uses TRBV20-1 and TRBJ1-4; D gene ambiguous. Germline CDR1 DFQATT, CDR2 SNEGSKA (reference sequence). The CDR3 sequence is 12 residues long. V was cut by 6 bases and J by 5 bases, with 10 bases left in between. CDR3: CSAPRPNEKLFF. CDR3 nucleotides: TGCAGTGCCCCCCGCCCAAATGAAAAACTGTTTTTT.